This TCR beta chain was recorded in a study of blood T cell repertoires in COVID-19. Method: immunoSEQ multiplex PCR; TCRdb's copy keeps in-frame clones and lacks some. The sample holds around 81,000 clones; around nine tenths are singletons and the top ten take more than 1.5%. This CDR3 comprises 16 residues. The V gene end was trimmed by 1 base and the J gene end by 0 bases; junction bases not matched to a gene: 4. Germline CDR1 and CDR2: LGHNA and YSLEER. This TCR derives from a woman in her sixties with acute or convalescent COVID-19. The specimen sequenced was peripheral blood. V gene TRBV4-3 combines with J gene TRBJ1-1; 8 bases match TRBD1. CDR3 bases: TGCGCCAGCAGCCAAGGGACAGGGTACATGAACACTGAAGCTTTCTTT. This codes for CASSQGTGYMNTEAFF.